This T cell receptor (beta chain) was found in a study of blood T cells in healthy people across ages. Alongside a J-beta primer mix, a sample-barcoded 5' primer served in a second PCR lasting about 7 to 11 cycles. TCRdb re-called the 5' RACE reads through MiXCR, storing one row per CDR3 protein. This sample has nearly 800,000 distinct CDR3 sequences, with more than 55% found just once. J was trimmed by 0 bases and V by 5 bases; bases with no gene match: 4. The CDR3 is made up of 15 amino acids. Germline V gene data show CDR1 as SQVTM and CDR2 as ANQGSEA. The receptor's source is a man aged 40-55 years in good health. Sequenced sample: blood. The chain is built from TRBV29-1 and TRBJ2-5, with 12 nucleotides matching TRBD2. CDR3 loop: CSVNRLAGDQETQYF. As DNA, the CDR3 is TGCAGCGTTAACCGACTAGCGGGGGACCAAGAGACCCAGTACTTC.